This T cell receptor beta chain was sequenced for a study of cytomegalovirus exposure and HLA in healthy donors. V shed 3 bases and J shed 8 bases, with 13 bases lying between them. The CDR3 is 13 amino acids. Germline V lookup: CDR1 MGHDK, CDR2 SYGVNS. Points from the study as a whole: TCR beta V- and J-gene trimming was later associated with a missense DCLRE1C variant. As was reported, the classifier diagnosed cytomegalovirus status with high specificity and sensitivity. CMV serostatus was the sole immune exposure data available. What a later analysis showed was that several of the most significant clusters appeared linked to common viral pathogens.

This clone has more than one count but fewer than ten. What it binds is not known. Primers included in the PCR were 60 Vbeta and 13 Jbeta primers. Method: immunoSEQ multiplex PCR; TCRdb's copy keeps in-frame clones and lacks some. In the table there are about 130,000 clones, 10% of which are singletons. Sequences were obtained from PBMCs. The clonotype comes from a woman younger than 30 in good health and CMV-seropositive. The rearrangement uses TRBV25-1 and TRBJ1-2; perhaps TRBD1 as D (5 bases). CDR3 sequence reads: CASSDQGRVGYTF. DNA for the CDR3: TGTGCCAGCAGTGATCAGGGCCGCGTCGGCTACACCTTC.